This T cell receptor beta chain was sequenced during a study of blood T cell repertoires in COVID-19. Study context: PBMCs, B-cell-depleted T cells, or T cells were the source of the cDNA or gDNA that made up the material.

From germline, CDR1 is PRHDT and CDR2 FYEKMQ (reference sequence). Germline trimming cut 5 bases from V and 2 bases from J; bases unmatched to any gene: 10. The CDR3 consists of 18 residues. Participants were placed into cohorts based on the clinical history they reported. Donors in Cohort 3 who had recovered were those with two negative PCRs, healthcare professional clearance, or resolution of their symptoms. TCRdb's table, derived via immunoSEQ multiplex PCR, lists solely in-frame clones and lacks some. The table shows about 480,000 clones, with roughly 90% occurring only once. This receptor was obtained from a woman between 35 and 50 years old who had recovered from COVID-19. The sequencing sample was made of PBMCs or T cells enriched from blood (not recorded which). V is TRBV13 and J is TRBJ2-1; TRBD2 aligns across 12 bases. In nucleotides, the CDR3 is TGTGCCAGCAGCCCCCTCGGGACTAGCGGGTCCGCCTACAATGAGCAGTTCTTC. It is translated as CASSPLGTSGSAYNEQFF.